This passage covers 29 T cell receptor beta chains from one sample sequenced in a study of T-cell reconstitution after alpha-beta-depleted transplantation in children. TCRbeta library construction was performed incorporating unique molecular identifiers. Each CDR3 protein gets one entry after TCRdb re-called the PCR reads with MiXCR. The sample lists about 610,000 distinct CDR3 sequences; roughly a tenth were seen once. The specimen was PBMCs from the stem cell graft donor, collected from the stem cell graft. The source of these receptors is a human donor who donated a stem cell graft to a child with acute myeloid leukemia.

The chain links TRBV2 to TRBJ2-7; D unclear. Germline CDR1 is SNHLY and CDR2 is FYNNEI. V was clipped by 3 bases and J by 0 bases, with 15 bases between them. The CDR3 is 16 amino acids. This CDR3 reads CASSDPGRTASYEQYF. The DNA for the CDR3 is TGTGCCAGCAGTGACCCCGGCAGGACGGCCTCCTACGAGCAGTACTTC.

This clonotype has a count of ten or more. The DNA of the CDR3 is TGTGCCAGCAGCCCATCGCGGGGCGCGTCGAACACCGGGGAGCTGTTTTTT. Translated: CASSPSRGASNTGELFF. This chain links TRBV7-3 with TRBJ2-2; D possibly corresponds to TRBD2 (6 bases). The CDR3 loop spans 17 amino acids. The V gene lost 5 bases and the J gene lost 0 bases, with 16 bases spanning the gap. The germline V gene encodes CDR1 SGHTA and CDR2 FQGTGA.

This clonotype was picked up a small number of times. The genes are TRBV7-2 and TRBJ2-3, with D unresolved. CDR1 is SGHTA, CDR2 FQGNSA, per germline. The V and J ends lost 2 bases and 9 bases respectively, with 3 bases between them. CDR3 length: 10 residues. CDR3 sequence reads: CASSLRTQYF. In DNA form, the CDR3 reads TGTGCCAGCAGCTTACGCACGCAGTATTTT.

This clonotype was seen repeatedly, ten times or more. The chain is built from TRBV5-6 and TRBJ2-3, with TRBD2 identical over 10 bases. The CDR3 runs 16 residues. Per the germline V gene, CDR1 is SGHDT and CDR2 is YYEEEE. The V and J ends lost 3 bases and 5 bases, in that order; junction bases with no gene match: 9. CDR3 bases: TGTGCCAGCAGCTCTCTAGCGGGGGCCGCGGAAGATACGCAGTATTTT. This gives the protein CASSSLAGAAEDTQYF.

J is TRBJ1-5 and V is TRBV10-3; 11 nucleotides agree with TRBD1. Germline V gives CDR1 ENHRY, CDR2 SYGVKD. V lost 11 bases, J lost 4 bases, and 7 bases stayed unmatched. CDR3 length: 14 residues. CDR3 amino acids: CARGGTGGNQPQHF. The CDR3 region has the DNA TGTGCCCGCGGCGGGACAGGGGGTAATCAGCCCCAGCATTTT.

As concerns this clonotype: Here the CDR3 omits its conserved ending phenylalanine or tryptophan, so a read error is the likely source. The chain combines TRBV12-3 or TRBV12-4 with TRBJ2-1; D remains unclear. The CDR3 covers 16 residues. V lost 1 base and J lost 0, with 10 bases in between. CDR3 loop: CASSLEGPTSYNEQFV. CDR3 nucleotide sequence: TGTGCCAGCAGTTTAGAAGGTCCCACCTCCTACAATGAGCAGTTCGTC.

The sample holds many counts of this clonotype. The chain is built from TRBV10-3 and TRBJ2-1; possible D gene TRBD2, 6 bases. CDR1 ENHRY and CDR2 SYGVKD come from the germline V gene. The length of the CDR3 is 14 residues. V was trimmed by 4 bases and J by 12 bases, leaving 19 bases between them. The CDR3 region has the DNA TGTGCCATCAGTGTATACGGACTATTAAAAGGGCAGTTCTTC. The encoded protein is CAISVYGLLKGQFF.

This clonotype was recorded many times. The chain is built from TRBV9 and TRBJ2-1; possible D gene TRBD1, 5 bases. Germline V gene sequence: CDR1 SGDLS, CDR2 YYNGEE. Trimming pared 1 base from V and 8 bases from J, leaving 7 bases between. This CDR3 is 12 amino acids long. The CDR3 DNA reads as TGTGCCAGCAGCGTACAGGGCTATGAGCAGTTCTTC. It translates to CASSVQGYEQFF.

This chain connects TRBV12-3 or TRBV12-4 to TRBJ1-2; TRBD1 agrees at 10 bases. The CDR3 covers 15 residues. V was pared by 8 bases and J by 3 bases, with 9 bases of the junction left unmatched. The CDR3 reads CASSSPGTGDYGYTF. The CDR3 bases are TGTGCCAGCTCGTCCCCAGGGACAGGGGACTATGGCTACACCTTC.

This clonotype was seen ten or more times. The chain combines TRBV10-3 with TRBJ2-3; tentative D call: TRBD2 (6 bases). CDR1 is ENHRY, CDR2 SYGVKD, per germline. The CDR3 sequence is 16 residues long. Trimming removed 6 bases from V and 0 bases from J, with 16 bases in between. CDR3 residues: CAIRASAFSSTDTQYF. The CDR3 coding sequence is TGTGCCATCAGGGCTAGCGCGTTTTCTAGCACAGATACGCAGTATTTT.

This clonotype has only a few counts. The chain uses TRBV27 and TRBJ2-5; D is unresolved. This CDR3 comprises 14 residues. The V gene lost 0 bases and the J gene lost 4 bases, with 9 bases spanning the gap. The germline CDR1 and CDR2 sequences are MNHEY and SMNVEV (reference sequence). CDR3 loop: CASSLSIRRETQYF. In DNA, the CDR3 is TGTGCCAGCAGTTTATCGATAAGAAGAGAGACCCAGTACTTC.

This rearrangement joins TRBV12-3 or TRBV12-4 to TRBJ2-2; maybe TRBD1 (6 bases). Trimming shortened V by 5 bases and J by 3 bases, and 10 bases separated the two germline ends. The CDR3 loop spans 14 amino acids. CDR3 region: CASSLNRDTGELFF. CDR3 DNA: TGTGCCAGCAGTCTCAACAGGGACACCGGGGAGCTGTTTTTT.

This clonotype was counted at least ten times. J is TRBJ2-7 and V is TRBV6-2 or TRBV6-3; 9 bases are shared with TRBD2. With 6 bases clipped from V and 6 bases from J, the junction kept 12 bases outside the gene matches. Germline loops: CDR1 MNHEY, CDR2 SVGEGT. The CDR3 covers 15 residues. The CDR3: CASRVAGEVGLEQYF. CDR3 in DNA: TGTGCCAGCAGAGTAGCGGGAGAAGTGGGGCTCGAGCAGTACTTC.

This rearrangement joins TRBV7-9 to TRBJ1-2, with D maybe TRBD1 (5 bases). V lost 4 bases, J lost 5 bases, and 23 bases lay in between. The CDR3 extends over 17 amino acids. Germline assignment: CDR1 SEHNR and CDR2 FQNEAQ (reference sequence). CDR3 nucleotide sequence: TGTGCCAGCAGCTACCAAGCCGGGACCCACCCCGGGTATGGCTACACCTTC. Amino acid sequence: CASSYQAGTHPGYGYTF.

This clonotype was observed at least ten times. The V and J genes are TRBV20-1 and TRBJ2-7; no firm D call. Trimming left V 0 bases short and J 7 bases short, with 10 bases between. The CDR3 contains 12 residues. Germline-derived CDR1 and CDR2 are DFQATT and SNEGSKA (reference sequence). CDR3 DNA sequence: TGCAGTGCTAGAGAAGGAGCTCTTGAGCAGTACTTC. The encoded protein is CSAREGALEQYF.

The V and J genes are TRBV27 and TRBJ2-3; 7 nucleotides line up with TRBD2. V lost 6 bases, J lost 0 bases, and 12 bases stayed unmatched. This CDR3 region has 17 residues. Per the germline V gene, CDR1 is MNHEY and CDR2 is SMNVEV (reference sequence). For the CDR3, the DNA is TGTGCCAGCAGCACCCGCGGGACTATTGCTAGCACAGATACGCAGTATTTT. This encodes CASSTRGTIASTDTQYF.

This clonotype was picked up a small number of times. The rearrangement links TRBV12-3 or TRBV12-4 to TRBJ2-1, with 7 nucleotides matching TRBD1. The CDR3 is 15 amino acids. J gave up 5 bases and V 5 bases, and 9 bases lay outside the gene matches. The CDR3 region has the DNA TGTGCCAGCAGTCGAAGGGGACAGACAAACAATGAGCAGTTCTTC. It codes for CASSRRGQTNNEQFF.

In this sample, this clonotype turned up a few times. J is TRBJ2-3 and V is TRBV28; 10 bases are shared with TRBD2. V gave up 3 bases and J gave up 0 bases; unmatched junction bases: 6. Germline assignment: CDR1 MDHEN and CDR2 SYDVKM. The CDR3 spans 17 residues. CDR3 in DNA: TGTGCCAGCAGTTTTGAACTAGCGGGAACTAGCACAGATACGCAGTATTTT. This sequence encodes CASSFELAGTSTDTQYF.

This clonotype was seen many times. CDR3 in amino acids: CSVEDRAWGGRFTQYF. In DNA, the CDR3 is TGCAGCGTTGAAGACAGAGCTTGGGGCGGGAGGTTCACGCAGTATTTT. V and J are TRBV29-1 and TRBJ2-3, with 8 bases matching TRBD2. Germline CDR1 SQVTM, CDR2 ANQGSEA. With V trimmed by 0 bases and J by 9 bases, 14 bases remained unmatched. This CDR3 region has 16 residues.

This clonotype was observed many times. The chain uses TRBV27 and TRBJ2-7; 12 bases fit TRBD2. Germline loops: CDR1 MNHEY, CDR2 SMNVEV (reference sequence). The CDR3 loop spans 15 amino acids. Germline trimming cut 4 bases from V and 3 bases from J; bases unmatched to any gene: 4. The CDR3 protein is CASSSSGRGRYEQYF. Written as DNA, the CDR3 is TGTGCCAGCAGTTCTAGCGGGAGGGGCCGCTACGAGCAGTACTTC.

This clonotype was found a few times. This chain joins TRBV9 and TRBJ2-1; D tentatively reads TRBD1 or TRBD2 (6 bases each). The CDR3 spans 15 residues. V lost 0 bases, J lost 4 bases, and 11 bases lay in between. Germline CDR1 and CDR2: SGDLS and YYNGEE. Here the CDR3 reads CASSVEGGGYNEQFF. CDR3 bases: TGTGCCAGCAGCGTAGAGGGGGGAGGTTACAATGAGCAGTTCTTC.

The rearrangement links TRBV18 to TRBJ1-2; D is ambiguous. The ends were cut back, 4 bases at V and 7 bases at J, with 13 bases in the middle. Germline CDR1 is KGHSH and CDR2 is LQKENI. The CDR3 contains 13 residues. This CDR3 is CASSLNEEGGYTF. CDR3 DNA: TGTGCCAGCTCACTAAACGAGGAGGGTGGCTACACCTTC.

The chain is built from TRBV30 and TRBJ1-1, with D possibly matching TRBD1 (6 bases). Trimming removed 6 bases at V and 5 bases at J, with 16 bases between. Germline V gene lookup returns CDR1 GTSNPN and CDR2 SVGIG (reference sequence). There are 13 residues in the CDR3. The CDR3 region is CACTGNQGTEAFF. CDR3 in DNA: TGTGCCTGCACAGGGAATCAGGGTACTGAAGCTTTCTTT.

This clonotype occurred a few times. CDR3 sequence: CATSDLRGSTDTQYF. CDR3 nucleotides: TGTGCCACCAGTGATTTGCGGGGCTCGACAGATACGCAGTATTTT. The J gene is TRBJ2-3, the V gene TRBV24-1; possibly TRBD1 or TRBD2 for D (5 bases each). V lost 0 bases, J lost 3 bases, and 9 bases lay in between. The V gene's germline CDR1 is KGHDR and CDR2 SFDVKD. The CDR3 consists of 15 residues.

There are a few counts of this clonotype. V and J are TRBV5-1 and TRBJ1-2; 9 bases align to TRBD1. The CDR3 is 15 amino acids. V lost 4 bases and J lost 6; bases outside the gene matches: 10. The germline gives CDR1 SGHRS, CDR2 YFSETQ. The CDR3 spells CASSPEGTGINGYTF. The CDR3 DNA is TGCGCCAGCAGCCCGGAAGGGACAGGGATAAATGGCTACACCTTC.

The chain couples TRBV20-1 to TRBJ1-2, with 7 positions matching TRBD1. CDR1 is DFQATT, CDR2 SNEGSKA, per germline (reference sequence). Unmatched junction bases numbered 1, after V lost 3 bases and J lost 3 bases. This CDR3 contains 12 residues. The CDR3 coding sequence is TGCAGTGCTAGGACAGGGTACTATGGCTACACCTTC. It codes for CSARTGYYGYTF.

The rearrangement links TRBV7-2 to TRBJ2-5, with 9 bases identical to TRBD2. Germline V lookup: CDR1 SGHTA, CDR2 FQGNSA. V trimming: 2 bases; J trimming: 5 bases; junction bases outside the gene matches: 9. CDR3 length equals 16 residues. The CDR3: CASSLWATSGRETQYF. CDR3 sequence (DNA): TGTGCCAGCAGCTTATGGGCGACTAGCGGTAGGGAGACCCAGTACTTC.

Here the CDR3 DNA reads TGTGCCATCAGTGAGTTAGGGACTAGCAATAACGAGCAGTACTTC. Protein: CAISELGTSNNEQYF. The chain is built from TRBV10-3 and TRBJ2-7; TRBD2 agrees at 9 bases. The CDR3 is 15 amino acids. From germline, CDR1 is ENHRY and CDR2 SYGVKD. V shed 1 base and J 5 bases; nucleotides not matched to a gene: 6.

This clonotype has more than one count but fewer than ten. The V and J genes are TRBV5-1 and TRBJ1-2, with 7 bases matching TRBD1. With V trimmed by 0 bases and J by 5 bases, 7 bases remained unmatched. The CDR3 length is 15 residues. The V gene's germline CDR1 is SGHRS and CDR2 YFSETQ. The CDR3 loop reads CASSLGTGAQYGYTF. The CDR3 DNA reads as TGCGCCAGCAGCTTGGGCACAGGGGCCCAGTATGGCTACACCTTC.